The sequence of this T cell receptor (beta chain) was determined in a study of blood T cells in healthy people across ages. The germline V gene encodes CDR1 SEHNR and CDR2 FQNEAQ (reference sequence). CDR3 size: 15 residues. V was trimmed by 4 bases and J by 0 bases, leaving 11 bases between them. This clonotype has a handful of counts. The antigen remains undetermined. The authors ran a second PCR of about 7 to 11 cycles using a sample-barcoded 5' primer and a J-beta primer mix. From the 5' RACE reads, TCRdb called clonotypes with MiXCR, one entry per CDR3 protein. Seen here are 1.5 million to 2 million distinct CDR3 sequences, roughly 30% observed once, and the top ten hold roughly 12%. Samples had at least 6 million PBMCs isolated from them. Study findings and constraints: TCR beta diversity tracked closely with naive T cell percentage. Aged donors had fewer naive CD4+ cells and lower diversity than long-lived donors.

Material: blood. The chain carries TRBV7-9 and TRBJ2-3; TRBD1 might be the D (6 bases). The source of this sequence is a woman between 25 and 40 years old in good health. This chain's CDR3 is CASSSRGPSTDTQYF. The CDR3 nucleotides are TGTGCCAGCAGCTCCAGGGGACCTAGCACAGATACGCAGTATTTT. Filled out from reference TRBV7-9 and TRBJ2-3, the complete variable domain reads DTGVSQNPRHKITKRGQNVTFRCDPISEHNRLYWYRQTLGQGPEFLTYFQNEAQLEKSRLLSDRFSAERPKGSFSTLEIQRTEQGDSAMYLCASSSRGPSTDTQYFGPGTRLTVL.